One and the same sample provided the 23 T cell receptor beta chains below, sequenced in a study of post-analysis software for immune sequencing data. Study conclusions and caveats: The five TRBV segments detected at higher frequency in patients than in controls included TRBV5-6, TRBV5-1 and TRBV20-1.

These receptors lack a known antigen. Every TCR beta cDNA library bore unique molecular identifiers. In TCRdb, the PCR reads were re-called with MiXCR into one record per CDR3 protein. This sample has hundreds of thousands of distinct CDR3 sequences, with roughly three fifths found just once. The sample comprised blood. The receptors shown here come from a girl aged 2 to 10 with multiple sclerosis.

In this sample, this clonotype turned up a few times. V and J are TRBV7-3 and TRBJ2-3; 16 bases match TRBD2. CDR3 length: 17 amino acids. In germline, CDR1 is SGHTA, CDR2 FQGTGA. After removal of 5 bases from V and 5 bases from J, the junction contained 7 bases not matched to a gene. The CDR3 DNA is TGTGCCAGCAGCAGGGGGACTAGCGGGAGGGCCGTAGATACGCAGTATTTT. Amino acids: CASSRGTSGRAVDTQYF.

The chain has TRBV5-1 and TRBJ2-3; tentatively, D is TRBD1 (6 bases). Per germline, CDR1 SGHRS and CDR2 YFSETQ. The CDR3 loop spans 16 amino acids. V lost 2 bases to trimming and J lost 0 bases, with 13 bases between them. The CDR3 bases are TGCGCCAGCAGCTTCGGGCAGGGGTTAAGCACAGATACGCAGTATTTT. Amino acid sequence: CASSFGQGLSTDTQYF. The whole variable domain, remainder taken from reference TRBV5-1 and TRBJ2-3, is KAGVTQTPRYLIKTRGQQVTLSCSPISGHRSVSWYQQTPGQGLQFLFEYFSETQRNKGNFPGRFSGRQFSNSRSEMNVSTLELGDSALYLCASSFGQGLSTDTQYFGPGTRLTVL.

V is TRBV4-1 and J is TRBJ2-6; perhaps TRBD2 as D (5 bases). Germline-derived CDR1 and CDR2 are MGHRA and YSYEKL. Trimming left V 4 bases short and J 15 bases short, with 25 bases between. The CDR3 is made up of 16 amino acids. The CDR3 sequence is CASSRQAGGLVDDLTF. The CDR3 DNA sequence: TGCGCCAGCAGCCGGCAGGCCGGAGGTCTGGTTGATGACCTGACTTTC.

This clonotype was picked up one time. V gene TRBV5-1 combines with J gene TRBJ2-1; TRBD1 aligns across 7 bases. Near its end, the DNA agrees better with TRBJ2-7, so the J call may be wrong. The CDR3 contains 15 residues. CDR1 and CDR2 (germline): SGHRS, YFSETQ. The CDR3 protein is CASSSPGQLYNEQYF. The CDR3 DNA is TGCGCCAGCAGCTCTCCGGGACAGCTCTACAATGAGCAGTACTTC.

This chain joins TRBV4-1 and TRBJ1-2, with 7 bases identical to TRBD1. Germline trimming cut 5 bases from V and 8 bases from J; bases unmatched to any gene: 11. Germline CDR1 and CDR2: MGHRA and YSYEKL. This CDR3 has 14 amino acids. CDR3 residues: CASSSPGQLKGYTF. The CDR3, as DNA: TGCGCCAGCAGCTCGCCGGGACAGCTAAAGGGCTACACCTTC.

The V gene is TRBV15, the J gene TRBJ2-1, with D possibly TRBD1 on 5 matching bases. This CDR3 spans 14 amino acids. Looked up from germline, CDR1 is LNHNV and CDR2 is YYDKDF (reference sequence). Trimming left V 1 base short and J 3 bases short, with 7 bases between. CDR3 nucleotide sequence: TGTGCCACCAGCAGAGGAAGGGGCTACAATGAGCAGTTCTTC. Its protein is CATSRGRGYNEQFF.

The J gene is TRBJ1-2, the V gene TRBV29-1; TRBD1 agrees at 7 bases. Germline-derived CDR1 and CDR2 are SQVTM and ANQGSEA. The V and J ends lost 3 bases and 5 bases, in that order; junction bases with no gene match: 6. This CDR3 spans 13 amino acids. The CDR3 nucleotides read TGCAGCGTTGATGCAGGGGGTCCTTATGGCTACACCTTC. Translation gives CSVDAGGPYGYTF. Complete variable domain (other parts from reference TRBV29-1 and TRBJ1-2): SAVISQKPSRDICQRGTSLTIQCQVDSQVTMMFWYRQQPGQSLTLIATANQGSEATYESGFVIDKFPISRPNLTFSTLTVSNMSPEDSSIYLCSVDAGGPYGYTFGSGTRLTVV.

The rearrangement uses TRBV5-4 and TRBJ2-7; 8 bases agree with TRBD2. CDR3 length: 14 residues. From germline, CDR1 is SGHNT and CDR2 YYREEE (reference sequence). V shed 2 bases and J 2 bases; nucleotides not matched to a gene: 3. The CDR3 DNA follows: TGTGCCAGCAGCTTCCAGCGGGGGCCCTACGAGCAGTACTTC. Amino acid sequence: CASSFQRGPYEQYF. The entire variable domain, with the rest obtained from reference TRBV5-4 and TRBJ2-7, is as follows: ETGVTQSPTHLIKTRGQQVTLRCSSQSGHNTVSWYQQALGQGPQFIFQYYREEENGRGNFPPRFSGLQFPNYSSELNVNALELDDSALYLCASSFQRGPYEQYFGPGTRLTVT.

A few counts support this clonotype. CDR3 nucleotide sequence: TGCGCCAGCAGCTTGGTGGGGGAGAACGAAGAGACCCAGTACTTC. Translation: CASSLVGENEETQYF. V gene TRBV5-1 combines with J gene TRBJ2-5; D is possibly TRBD1 or TRBD2 (5 bases each). With 0 bases removed from V and 3 bases from J, the gap between germline ends came to 12 bases. The CDR3 covers 15 residues. Germline CDR1 is SGHRS and CDR2 is YFSETQ.

This clonotype was seen more than once but under ten times. The CDR3 DNA reads as TGCAGCGTTGTTCGGCTAGCGGGGAAGAATTACAATGAGCAGTTCTTC. It is translated as CSVVRLAGKNYNEQFF. This chain links TRBV29-1 with TRBJ2-1; 9 bases line up with TRBD2. CDR1 is SQVTM and CDR2 is ANQGSEA in the germline V gene. The J segment lost 4 bases and the V segment lost 4 bases, leaving 11 bases of the junction unmatched. CDR3 size: 16 residues.

This chain uses TRBV7-9 with TRBJ2-5; weak D call: TRBD2 (5 bases). Trimming removed 1 base at V and 1 base at J, with 16 bases between. Germline assignment: CDR1 SEHNR and CDR2 FQNEAQ (reference sequence). This CDR3 is built from 17 residues. The CDR3 spells CASSLGFGGPSQETQYF. The CDR3 DNA follows: TGTGCCAGCAGCTTAGGTTTCGGAGGACCGTCCCAAGAGACCCAGTACTTC.

This chain uses TRBV27 with TRBJ2-1; D possibly matches TRBD1 or TRBD2 (6 bases each). Deletions cut 5 bases from V and 2 bases from J, with 10 bases between. Looked up from germline, CDR1 is MNHEY and CDR2 is SMNVEV (reference sequence). The CDR3 length is 14 residues. CDR3 region: CASSPGAAYNEQFF. CDR3 in DNA: TGTGCCAGCAGTCCGGGGGCCGCCTACAATGAGCAGTTCTTC.

This chain uses TRBV5-1 with TRBJ2-1; no clear D gene. Germline lookup yields CDR1 SGHRS and CDR2 YFSETQ. The V and J ends lost 3 bases and 5 bases respectively, with 12 bases between them. CDR3 length: 14 residues. Written as DNA, the CDR3 is TGCGCCAGCAGCTCACCGTCCCAGAACAATGAGCAGTTCTTC. Protein: CASSSPSQNNEQFF. Using reference TRBV5-1 and TRBJ2-1 for the parts outside the CDR3, the full variable domain is KAGVTQTPRYLIKTRGQQVTLSCSPISGHRSVSWYQQTPGQGLQFLFEYFSETQRNKGNFPGRFSGRQFSNSRSEMNVSTLELGDSALYLCASSSPSQNNEQFFGPGTRLTVL.

The chain recombines TRBV2 with TRBJ2-2; D gene unclear. Germline-derived CDR1 and CDR2 are SNHLY and FYNNEI. The CDR3 has 15 amino acids. V gave up 6 bases and J gave up 7 bases, with 18 bases separating them. The CDR3 coding sequence is TGTGCCAGCAGCGAGACTCCACTATCGGGCGGGGAGCTGTTTTTT. Its protein product is CASSETPLSGGELFF.

This rearrangement joins TRBV7-7 to TRBJ2-5, with 9 bases that match TRBD1. Germline assignment: CDR1 SSHAT and CDR2 FNYEAQ (reference sequence). The CDR3 totals 15 residues. The junction had 4 bases not matched to a gene; V was cut back by 4 bases and J by 1 base. CDR3 sequence reads: CASSSGTGSQETQYF. Written as DNA, the CDR3 is TGTGCCAGCAGCTCTGGGACAGGGAGCCAAGAGACCCAGTACTTC.

This clonotype was detected only a few times. The genes are TRBV29-1 and TRBJ2-7; no definite D call. Per the germline V gene, CDR1 is SQVTM and CDR2 is ANQGSEA. This CDR3 has 13 amino acids. The ends were cut back, 3 bases at V and 2 bases at J, with 11 bases in the middle. CDR3 sequence: CSVESDVTYEQYF. The CDR3 DNA is TGCAGCGTTGAGTCCGACGTAACCTACGAGCAGTACTTC.

This chain uses TRBV28 with TRBJ2-1, with 7 bases identical to TRBD2. Losses at the gene ends were 8 bases for V and 8 bases for J; bases not matched to a gene: 15. This CDR3 has 15 residues. Germline-derived CDR1 and CDR2 are MDHEN and SYDVKM. The CDR3 sequence: CASSKAGRTGHEQFF. The CDR3 coding sequence is TGTGCCAGCTCAAAAGCGGGAAGGACGGGGCATGAGCAGTTCTTC.

J is TRBJ2-5 and V is TRBV5-1; tentatively, D is TRBD2 (5 bases). Germline CDR1 reads SGHRS; CDR2 reads YFSETQ. The CDR3 loop spans 15 amino acids. Trimming pared 1 base from V and 5 bases from J, leaving 15 bases between. The CDR3 loop is CASSLMSGVGETQYF. In DNA, the CDR3 is TGCGCCAGCAGCTTGATGTCCGGGGTCGGGGAGACCCAGTACTTC.

The gene calls are TRBV24-1 and TRBJ2-1, with D hard to call. Germline V gives CDR1 KGHDR, CDR2 SFDVKD. The CDR3 consists of 14 residues. V shed 2 bases and J shed 7 bases, with 11 bases lying between them. CDR3 in amino acids: CATSDYGPRNEQFF. The CDR3 DNA follows: TGTGCCACCAGTGATTATGGTCCAAGAAATGAGCAGTTCTTC.

This clonotype showed up just once. V and J are TRBV5-1 and TRBJ2-5; D unclear. There are 14 residues in the CDR3. The V end was cut by 3 bases, the J end by 11 bases, with 20 bases between. CDR1 is SGHRS, CDR2 YFSETQ, per germline. The CDR3 region has the DNA TGCGCCAGCAGCTCCCAGGCATTTTACAATGAGCAGTACTTC. Translation gives CASSSQAFYNEQYF.

In its sample, this clonotype was seen a few times. The rearrangement uses TRBV11-2 and TRBJ2-1, with 7 bases aligning to TRBD1. Germline CDR1 SGHAT, CDR2 FQNNGV. Trimming took 5 bases from V and 3 from J; bases not matched to a gene: 4. The CDR3 loop spans 14 amino acids. In DNA, the CDR3 is TGTGCCAGCAGCCCGACAGGGCTCTACAATGAGCAGTTCTTC. Protein product: CASSPTGLYNEQFF.

This sequence joins TRBV7-6 and TRBJ2-5, with a weak D call TRBD2 (6 bases). V was pared by 2 bases and J by 2 bases, with 9 bases between. Germline lookup yields CDR1 SGHVS and CDR2 FNYEAQ. This CDR3 contains 14 residues. CDR3 DNA sequence: TGTGCCAGCAGCTTAATGGCGGGGCAAGAGACCCAGTACTTC. Its translation: CASSLMAGQETQYF.

The genes are TRBV20-1 and TRBJ1-1; D may be TRBD1 (6 bases). Trimming cost V 0 bases and J 3 bases, with 14 bases left between them. Germline V lookup: CDR1 DFQATT, CDR2 SNEGSKA (reference sequence). The CDR3 has 15 residues. CDR3 in DNA: TGCAGTGCTAGAGACCCATCCGGGGGGCACACTGAAGCTTTCTTT. Protein: CSARDPSGGHTEAFF.